This TCR beta chain stems from a study of tumor-infiltrating lymphocytes in glioblastoma multiforme. Germline assignment: CDR1 SQVTM and CDR2 ANQGSEA. Trimming stripped 6 bases from V and 4 bases from J, with 18 bases between. CDR3 size: 14 residues. TCRB libraries came from RNA via three nested multiplex PCR rounds. TCRB-specific cDNA synthesis used around 0.5 ug of total RNA. No unique molecular identifiers were described for these TCRB libraries. MiXCR, run by TCRdb on the multiplex PCR reads, gives a single entry per CDR3 protein. This sample has fewer than 40,000 distinct CDR3 sequences, with approximately 66% found just once. Turning to this clonotype: Its antigen is not identified. Since no conserved phenylalanine or tryptophan closes the CDR3, a read error is the likely cause.

Findings of the study overall: TCR plus mutation findings rest on a single glioblastoma patient. Clone frequencies may be distorted by unequal TCR transcripts per cell.

The sample consisted of brain tumor tissue. The clonotype comes from a male donor with glioblastoma. The chain combines TRBV29-1 with TRBJ1-2; D is possibly TRBD1 (5 bases). Here the CDR3 reads CSVLTRGGSYGYTS. The DNA for the CDR3 is TGCAGCGTCTTAACGCGGGGCGGATCCTATGGCTACACCTCC.